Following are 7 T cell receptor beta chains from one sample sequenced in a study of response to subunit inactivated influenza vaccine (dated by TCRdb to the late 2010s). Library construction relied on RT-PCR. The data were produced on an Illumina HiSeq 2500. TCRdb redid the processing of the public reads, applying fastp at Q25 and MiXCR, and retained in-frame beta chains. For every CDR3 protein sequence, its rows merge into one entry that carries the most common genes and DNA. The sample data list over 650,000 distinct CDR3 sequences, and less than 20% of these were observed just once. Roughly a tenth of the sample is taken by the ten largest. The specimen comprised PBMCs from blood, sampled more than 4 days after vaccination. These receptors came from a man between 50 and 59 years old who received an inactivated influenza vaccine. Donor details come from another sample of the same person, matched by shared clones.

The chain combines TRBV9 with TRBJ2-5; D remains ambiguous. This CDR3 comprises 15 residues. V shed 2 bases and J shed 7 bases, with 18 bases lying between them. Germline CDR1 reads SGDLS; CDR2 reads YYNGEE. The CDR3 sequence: CASSVERHPLGTQYF. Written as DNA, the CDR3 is TGTGCCAGCAGCGTCGAGCGACACCCCTTAGGGACCCAGTACTTC.

The CDR3 sequence: CASSPRTSVETQYF. CDR3 DNA: TGTGCCAGCAGCCCCCGGACTAGCGTGGAGACCCAGTACTTC. This chain joins TRBV7-2 and TRBJ2-5, with 9 bases fitting TRBD2. The length of the CDR3 is 14 residues. The junction had 6 bases not matched to a gene; V was cut back by 5 bases and J by 5 bases. In germline, CDR1 is SGHTA, CDR2 FQGNSA.

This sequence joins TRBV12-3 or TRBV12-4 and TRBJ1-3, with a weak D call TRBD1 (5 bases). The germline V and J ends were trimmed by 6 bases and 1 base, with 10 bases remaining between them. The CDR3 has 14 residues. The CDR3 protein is CASRGVFSGNTIYF. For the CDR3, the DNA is TGTGCCAGCAGGGGGGTCTTTTCTGGAAACACCATATATTTT.

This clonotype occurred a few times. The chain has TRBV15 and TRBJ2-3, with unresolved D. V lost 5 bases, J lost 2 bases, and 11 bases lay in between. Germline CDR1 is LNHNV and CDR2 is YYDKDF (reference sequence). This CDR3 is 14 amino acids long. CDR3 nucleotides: TGTGCCACCAGCGGTTTACAACCCACAGATACGCAGTATTTT. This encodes CATSGLQPTDTQYF.

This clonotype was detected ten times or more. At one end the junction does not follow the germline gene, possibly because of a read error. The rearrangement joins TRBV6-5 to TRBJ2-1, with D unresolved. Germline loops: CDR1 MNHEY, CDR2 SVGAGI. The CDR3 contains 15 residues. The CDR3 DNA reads TGTGCCAGCAGTGACTCCGGGCCACCGTCCCATGAGCAGTTCTTC. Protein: CASSDSGPPSHEQFF.

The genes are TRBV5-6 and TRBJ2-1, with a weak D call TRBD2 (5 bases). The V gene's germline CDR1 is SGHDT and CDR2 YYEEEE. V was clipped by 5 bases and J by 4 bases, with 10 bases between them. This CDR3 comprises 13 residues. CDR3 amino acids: CASRELGYNEQFF. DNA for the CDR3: TGTGCCAGCAGGGAACTAGGGTACAATGAGCAGTTCTTC.

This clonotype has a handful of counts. The chain's CDR3 is CASSLPTGTNEKLFF. In DNA, the CDR3 is TGTGCCAGCAGCTTGCCCACTGGAACTAATGAAAAACTGTTTTTT. The rearrangement uses TRBV7-9 and TRBJ1-4, with D unclear. The length of the CDR3 is 15 residues. Trimming removed 3 bases from V and 1 base from J, with 9 bases in between. Germline V gene sequence: CDR1 SEHNR, CDR2 FQNEAQ (reference sequence).